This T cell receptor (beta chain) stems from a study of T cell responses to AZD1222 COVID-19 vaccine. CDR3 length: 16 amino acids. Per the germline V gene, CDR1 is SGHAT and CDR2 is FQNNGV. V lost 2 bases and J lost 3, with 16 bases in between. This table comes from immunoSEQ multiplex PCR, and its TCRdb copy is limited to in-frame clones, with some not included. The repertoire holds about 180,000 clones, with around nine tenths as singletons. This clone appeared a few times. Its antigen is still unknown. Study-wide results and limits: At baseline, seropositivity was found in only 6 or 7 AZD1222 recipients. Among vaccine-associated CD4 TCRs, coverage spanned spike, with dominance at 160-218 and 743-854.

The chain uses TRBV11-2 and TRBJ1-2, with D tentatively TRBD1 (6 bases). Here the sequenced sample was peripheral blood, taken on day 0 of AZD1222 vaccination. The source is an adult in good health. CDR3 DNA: TGTGCCAGCAGCTTACGGGCCAGGGGTTCGGACTATGGCTACACCTTC. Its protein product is CASSLRARGSDYGYTF.